The sequence of this T cell receptor (beta chain) was determined in a study of lymphopenia after photon versus proton radiotherapy. General observations from the study: Better survival with proton therapy was suggested as possible, not demonstrated. Larger post-nadir TCR diversity loss correlated inversely with survival in deceased patients. Photon-treated patients lost naive T cells and TCR diversity; proton-treated stayed stable.

V lost 2 bases and J 5 bases, leaving 7 bases between the germline ends. CDR1 WSHSY and CDR2 SAAADI come from the germline V gene. The CDR3 contains 14 residues. Sequencing was performed with immunoSEQ multiplex PCR; in TCRdb, only in-frame clones are kept and a portion is missing. The sample contains 20,000 to 25,000 clones, nearly 95% of which appear only once. Note on this clone: Its antigen is currently unknown.

The sequence derives from a woman aged 70-85 years with pancreatic cancer. Some clones in this sample may be carry-over from other donors' samples. This chain uses TRBV10-2 with TRBJ1-6, with D possibly TRBD1 on 6 matching bases. The sample was peripheral blood, taken from a patient treated with proton-based radiotherapy. CDR3 sequence reads: CASSERGDNSPLHF. The CDR3, as DNA: TGCGCCAGCAGTGAGAGGGGGGATAATTCACCCCTCCACTTT.